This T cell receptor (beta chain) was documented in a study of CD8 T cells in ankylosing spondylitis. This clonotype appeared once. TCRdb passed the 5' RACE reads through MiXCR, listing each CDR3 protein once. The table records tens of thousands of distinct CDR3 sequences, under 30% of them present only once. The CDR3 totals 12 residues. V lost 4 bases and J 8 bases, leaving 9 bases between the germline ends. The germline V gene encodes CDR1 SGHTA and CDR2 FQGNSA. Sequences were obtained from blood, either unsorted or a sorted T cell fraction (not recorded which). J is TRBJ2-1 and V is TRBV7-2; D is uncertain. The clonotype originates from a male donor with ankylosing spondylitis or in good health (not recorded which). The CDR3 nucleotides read TGTGCCAGCAGCTCCCTGACCCATGAGCAGTTCTTC. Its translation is CASSSLTHEQFF.